This entry describes one TCR beta chain. This entry is derived from a study of blood T cell repertoires in COVID-19. Sequencing was performed with immunoSEQ multiplex PCR; in TCRdb, only in-frame clones are kept and a portion is missing. The sample carries fewer than 150,000 clones, approximately 90% recorded once. The CDR3 runs 15 residues. Trimming removed 0 bases from V and 8 bases from J; junction bases left unmatched: 6. Germline V lookup: CDR1 SGHRS, CDR2 YFSETQ. The clonotype was recovered from a woman over 75 with acute or convalescent COVID-19. The chain combines TRBV5-1 with TRBJ2-1, with TRBD1 matching 9 bases. The sample taken for sequencing was peripheral blood. DNA of the CDR3: TGCGCCAGCAGCTTGGGTGGACAGGGGAATTATGAGCAGTTCTTC. It codes for CASSLGGQGNYEQFF.